Listed below are T cell receptor beta chains from one sample, sequenced in a study of cytomegalovirus exposure and HLA in healthy donors. TCRdb's table, derived via immunoSEQ multiplex PCR, lists solely in-frame clones and lacks some. This table holds about 160,000 clones, over 75% found once. Sequenced material: PBMCs. These receptors were obtained from a woman in her forties or fifties in good health and CMV-seropositive. Each CDR3 is given without its conserved first and last residue. A clone size is listed for some rows: how often the clone was seen (once, few, many), or a class if it is expanded.

abundance | j_gene | v_gene | CDR3aa
NA | TRBJ2-1 | TRBV29-1 | SVELLWTSNEQF
NA | TRBJ2-7 | TRBV4-3 | ASSSLAAAEQY
NA | TRBJ2-3 | TRBV7-3 | ASSSFVPGLAGAYTSTDTQY
NA | TRBJ2-1 | TRBV19 | ASSTLAGGHNEQF
NA | TRBJ2-1 | TRBV7-2 | ASSLGGADYNEQF
NA | TRBJ1-2 | TRBV2 | ASRLERVGYT
NA | TRBJ2-3 | TRBV15 | ATSRDRGQGADTQY
NA | TRBJ2-7 | TRBV25-1 | ASSEGPGGISYEQY
NA | TRBJ1-6 | TRBV7-2 | ASSFNWDSGLLH
NA | TRBJ1-2 | TRBV7-2 | ASSFNRGANYGYT
NA | TRBJ1-2 | TRBV9 | ASSVGDSNYGYT
once | TRBJ1-1 | TRBV6-6 | ASSYSIAAEAF
NA | TRBJ2-7 | TRBV7-3 | ASSFTSGGSYEQY
NA | TRBJ2-4 | TRBV29-1 | SVGQISLAKNIQY
NA | TRBJ2-7 | TRBV30 | AWSVGGGTYEQY
NA | TRBJ2-4 | TRBV23-1 | ASSQLDRVKVNIQY
NA | TRBJ2-3 | TRBV28 | ASRLQSADTQY
NA | TRBJ1-5 | TRBV28 | ASTGGGWDQPQH
NA | TRBJ2-7 | TRBV5-5 | ASSSEGEGRTYEQY
NA | TRBJ2-1 | TRBV28 | ASSLSGSGKYNEQF
NA | TRBJ2-1 | TRBV7-9 | ASSLPDRYNEQF
NA | TRBJ2-5 | TRBV19 | ASSTDSAETQY
NA | TRBJ2-2 | TRBV7-2 | ASSPTGPGELF
NA | TRBJ2-7 | TRBV7-8 | ASSSRVYEQY
once | TRBJ1-3 | TRBV20-1 | SAGWGNTIY
NA | TRBJ2-5 | TRBV18 | ASSLPPETQY
NA | TRBJ1-2 | TRBV5-1 | ASTRQGMAYGYT
NA | TRBJ2-7 | TRBV7-2 | ASSRQGYEQY
NA | TRBJ2-1 | TRBV10-3 | AITKREGHEQF
NA | TRBJ1-4 | TRBV6-1 | ASSERPGQGWEKLF
NA | TRBJ2-2 | TRBV7-9 | ASSLRTDPSGELF
NA | TRBJ1-2 | TRBV5-5 | ASSPQGRIYGYT
NA | TRBJ2-1 | TRBV28 | ASRTFRRYNEQF
few | TRBJ1-5 | TRBV6-5 | ASSGQINQPQH
NA | TRBJ2-7 | TRBV18 | ASSPDSGSSEQY
NA | TRBJ2-1 | TRBV6-1 | ASSVSRGGYNEQF
NA | TRBJ2-7 | TRBV6-5 | ASSPQGNGVHEQY
NA | TRBJ2-7 | TRBV5-1 | ASSKAASYEQY
NA | TRBJ2-7 | TRBV7-9 | ASSHRDRPYEQY
once | TRBJ1-5 | TRBV28 | ASRLWTGGNNQPQH
NA | TRBJ2-3 | TRBV7-3 | ASSFERVAGGRTGDTQY
NA | TRBJ2-3 | TRBV6-4 | ASSDSTSGGADTQY
NA | TRBJ2-2 | TRBV4-1 | ASSHSGDYTGELF
NA | TRBJ1-2 | TRBV28 | ASSLISANYGYT
NA | TRBJ2-2 | TRBV11-2 | ASSAGGANTGELF
NA | TRBJ2-1 | TRBV19 | ASSRLAPYNEQF
NA | TRBJ2-3 | TRBV30 | AWMPRLAGEGLSTDTQY
NA | TRBJ2-3 | TRBV7-2 | ASKYGKGGFKTSTDTQY
NA | TRBJ1-4 | TRBV7-9 | ASSLAGLGRDEKLF
once | TRBJ2-5 | TRBV5-6 | ASSFNGVQETQY
NA | TRBJ2-2 | TRBV4-2 | ASRLTLGQGGGLF
NA | TRBJ2-1 | TRBV2 | ASSETDSYNEQF
once | TRBJ1-6 | TRBV5-4 | ASSPQGHAPLH
NA | TRBJ2-1 | TRBV11-2 | ASSFQANYNEQF
NA | TRBJ2-2 | TRBV7-2 | ASSLLRGRETGELF